This TCR beta chain was sequenced during a study of human T cells and chemical hapten exposure. Each CDR3 protein is one row after TCRdb ran MiXCR on the RACE reads. The profile covers some 380,000 distinct CDR3 sequences, with about 4.4% appearing a single time and 2% to 2.5% taken by the ten largest. Germline trimming cut 2 bases from V and 6 bases from J; bases unmatched to any gene: 4. CDR1 and CDR2 (germline): SGHNT, YYREEE (reference sequence). The CDR3 is 13 residues long. Time point indicated: patch test 1, 2 weeks after DPC sensitization. Treatment indicated: therapeutic diphenylcyclopropenone sensitization with weekly scalp DPC. This clonotype was seen repeatedly, ten times or more.

The chain has TRBV5-4 and TRBJ1-1; TRBD1 matches 7 bases. This receptor was obtained from a woman aged 45-65 years with alopecia areata. Some clones in this sample may be carry-over from other donors' samples. The sequencing here drew on whole blood, taken in connection with sensitization to the hapten diphenylcyclopropenone (DPC). CDR3 sequence (DNA): TGTGCCAGCAGCTTCACAGGGGTACCTGAAGCTTTCTTT. Translated, it gives CASSFTGVPEAFF.